The clone carrying this TCR beta chain was seen a handful of times. As yet, its antigen is unknown. Assay: immunoSEQ multiplex PCR; the TCRdb copy retains only in-frame clones and omits some. The data show some 80,000 clones, about 86% seen once. This sample was included in a study of OX40 agonist ivuxolimab in advanced cancers. Study-wide context: A diagnosis of hepatocellular carcinoma, melanoma, renal cell or head and neck cancer was present in dose-escalation patients. Eligibility admitted prior anti-PD-1, anti-PD-L1 or anti-CTLA-4 therapy; roughly 39% had some. Study results and limitations: Clonal expansion was among the lowest in partial responders at 0.1-3.0 mg/kg, especially CD8+. The study observed clonal expansion of CD4+ and CD8+ blood T cells by week 6 at 0.1 to 3.0 mg/kg.

CDR1 and CDR2 (germline): ENHRY, SYGVKD. V was pared by 6 bases and J by 8 bases, with 19 bases between. This CDR3 region has 14 residues. This clonotype originated in an adult with an advanced solid tumor such as melanoma, head and neck, liver or kidney cancer. The source material was CD4+ or CD8+ T cells sorted from blood, sampled in a trial of the OX40 agonist ivuxolimab. The V gene is TRBV10-3, the J gene TRBJ1-2, with D uncertain. The CDR3 loop reads CAIRDAGSQGGYTF. DNA of the CDR3: TGTGCCATCAGGGACGCCGGGAGCCAAGGGGGCTACACCTTC.